Following are 21 T cell receptor beta chains from one sample sequenced in a study of T cells in women clearing cervical HPV infection. Libraries were prepared by immunoSEQ multiplex PCR; TCRdb keeps only in-frame clonotypes and omits some of them. This listing includes approximately 52,000 clones. The sequenced sample consisted of blood buffy coat. The receptors here all came from a woman aged 18 to 75 with a cervical HPV16 infection that either progressed to CIN3+ or cleared (not recorded which).

Worth noting for this clone: From the germline J gene comes the end of the CDR3, since the read stops 3 residues before it. The chain is built from TRBV28 and TRBJ2-1; TRBD1 is a possible D gene (8 bases). CDR1 MDHEN and CDR2 SYDVKM come from the germline V gene. The germline V and J ends were trimmed by 5 bases and 9 bases, with 20 bases remaining between them. The CDR3 length is 15 residues. The CDR3 reads CASSPQGAGEIEQFF. CDR3 bases read: TGTGCCAGCAGTCCCCAGGGGGCGGGAGAAATTGAG.

On this clone: The read gets to within 3 residues of the CDR3 end, and the germline J gene fills in the rest. The chain combines TRBV18 with TRBJ2-3; TRBD2 agrees at 11 bases. V gave up 4 bases and J gave up 5 bases; unmatched junction bases: 2. In germline, CDR1 is KGHSH, CDR2 LQKENI. The CDR3 extends over 14 amino acids. The part of the CDR3 DNA that was read is TGTGCCAGCTCACTTGGACTAGCGGGAGATACG. The encoded protein is CASSLGLAGDT. In full, the CDR3 is CASSLGLAGDTQYF.

About this clone: The sequence runs out 3 residues before the end of the CDR3; the remainder is reconstructed from the germline J gene. The genes are TRBV12-3 or TRBV12-4 and TRBJ2-2; D is unresolved. The CDR3 sequence is 13 residues long. V was pared by 4 bases and J by 3 bases, with 6 bases between. The CDR3 sequence is CASSSGYTGELFF. CDR3 DNA, as far as it was read: TGTGCCAGCAGTTCGGGTTACACCGGGGAG.

The sequenced part of the CDR3 DNA is TGTGCCAGCAGTTACTCCGGGACACTCTACACCGGGGAG. Translating it yields CASSYSGTLYTGE. The CDR3, in full, reads CASSYSGTLYTGELFF. J is TRBJ2-2 and V is TRBV6-2 or TRBV6-3, with D possibly being TRBD1 (6 bases). The read ends 3 residues early relative to the CDR3; the germline J gene fills the gap. From germline, CDR1 is MNHEY and CDR2 SVGEGT. The ends were cut back, 0 bases at V and 3 bases at J, with 11 bases in the middle. The CDR3 spans 16 residues.

A word on this clone: The read ends 3 residues shy of where the CDR3 ends; the end is completed using the germline J gene. The rearrangement uses TRBV5-6 and TRBJ2-7; D is possibly TRBD2 (7 bases). V was clipped by 4 bases and J by 6 bases, with 14 bases between them. Germline loops: CDR1 SGHDT, CDR2 YYEEEE. There are 13 residues in the CDR3. The sequenced CDR3 bases are TGTGCCAGCAGCCTAGGGGGGGGCGCCGAG. Protein product: CASSLGGGAE. The whole CDR3 sequence reads CASSLGGGAEQYF.

The CDR3 loop reads CASSIGQGLPDTQYF. CDR3 DNA, as far as it was read: TGTGCCAGTAGTATTGGACAGGGGCTACCAGATACG. The chain carries TRBV19 and TRBJ2-3, with 9 positions matching TRBD1. The CDR3 end is not reached by the read, which stops 3 residues before it; the germline J gene fills it in. CDR1 is LNHDA and CDR2 is SQIVND in the germline V gene (reference sequence). Trimming removed 3 bases from V and 4 bases from J; junction bases left unmatched: 5. The CDR3 loop spans 15 amino acids.

Partial CDR3 DNA: TGTGCCAGCAGTTACTCGGGACAGGGCACAGATACG. The encoded protein is CASSYSGQGTDT. The whole CDR3 sequence reads CASSYSGQGTDTQYF. The chain employs TRBV6-2 or TRBV6-3 and TRBJ2-3, with 8 bases identical to TRBD1. The read gets to within 3 residues of the CDR3 end, and the germline J gene fills in the rest. The ends lost 0 bases at V and 1 base at J; junction bases unmatched: 0. This CDR3 contains 15 residues. Germline lookup yields CDR1 MNHEY and CDR2 SVGEGT.

Points on this clone: The CDR3 goes on 3 residues after the read ends, and that part is filled in from the germline J gene. J is TRBJ2-2 and V is TRBV19; D is possibly TRBD1 (6 bases). Trimming removed 6 bases at V and 2 bases at J, with 25 bases between. The CDR3 has 19 amino acids. CDR1 and CDR2 from the germline V gene are LNHDA and SQIVND (reference sequence). The CDR3 bases that were read are TGTGCCAGTAGGACAAACCTCGGACAGAGGACGTCAAACACCGGGGAG. This gives the protein CASRTNLGQRTSNTGE. In full, the CDR3 reads CASRTNLGQRTSNTGELFF.

As to this clone: The CDR3 is cut off 3 residues early in the read; its end comes from the germline J gene. This sequence joins TRBV20-1 and TRBJ2-7; TRBD2 aligns across 10 bases. The J segment lost 4 bases and the V segment lost 6 bases, leaving 9 bases of the junction unmatched. CDR3 length: 14 amino acids. Germline lookup yields CDR1 DFQATT and CDR2 SNEGSKA (reference sequence). CDR3 DNA, as far as it was read: TGCAGTGCCCGGTCCACTAGCGGGACGTACGAG. Protein sequence: CSARSTSGTYE. The complete CDR3 protein is CSARSTSGTYEQYF.

A note on this clone: With the read ending 3 residues before the CDR3 end, the germline J gene is used to fill in that end. This sequence joins TRBV19 and TRBJ1-1; tentatively, D is TRBD1 (6 bases). Trimming took 6 bases from V and 2 from J, leaving 10 bases between them. CDR3 length equals 13 residues. Germline CDR1 and CDR2: LNHDA and SQIVND (reference sequence). This CDR3 is CASSLGANTEAFF. The CDR3 bases that were read are TGTGCCAGTAGCTTGGGGGCAAACACTGAA. The full variable domain, completed using reference TRBV19 and TRBJ1-1, is DGGITQSPKYLFRKEGQNVTLSCEQNLNHDAMYWYRQDPGQGLRLIYYSQIVNDFQKGDIAEGYSVSREKKESFPLTVTSAQKNPTAFYLCASSLGANTEAFFGQGTRLTVV.

The part of the CDR3 DNA that was read is TGTGCCAGCAGTACTAGCGGGGGGGCCCTCGGG. Translation: CASSTSGGALG. The full CDR3 is CASSTSGGALGAFF. The V call is TRBV12-3 or TRBV12-4, the J call TRBJ1-1; D perhaps matches TRBD1 (6 bases). The read gets to within 3 residues of the CDR3 end, and the germline J gene fills in the rest. The CDR3 is 14 amino acids.

In regard to this clone: The read ends 3 residues before the CDR3 terminus; that terminus is restored from the germline J gene. J is TRBJ1-2 and V is TRBV7-2, with TRBD1 matching 10 bases. This CDR3 is 14 amino acids long. Germline trimming cut 5 bases from V and 3 bases from J; bases unmatched to any gene: 3. Germline V CDR1 and CDR2: SGHTA, FQGNSA. CDR3: CASSPTGGDYGYTF. The sequenced CDR3 bases are TGTGCCAGCAGCCCGACAGGGGGCGACTATGGC.

Worth noting for this clone: The read ends 3 residues early relative to the CDR3; the germline J gene fills the gap. The chain joins TRBV10-2 to TRBJ1-2; perhaps TRBD1 as D (5 bases). Germline values: CDR1 WSHSY, CDR2 SAAADI. There are 12 residues in the CDR3. V gave up 2 bases and J gave up 6 bases, with 7 bases separating them. CDR3 DNA, as far as it was read: TGCGCCAGCAGTGAGGCGACAGATGGC. Amino acids: CASSEATDG. The CDR3 reads in full as CASSEATDGYTF.

In the case of this clone: The sequence runs out 3 residues before the end of the CDR3; the remainder is reconstructed from the germline J gene. The gene calls are TRBV6-2 or TRBV6-3 and TRBJ1-5; 8 positions agree with TRBD1. V shed 6 bases, J shed 4 bases, and the junction held 8 bases outside the gene matches. CDR1 is MNHEY and CDR2 is SVGEGT in the germline V gene. The CDR3 has 15 amino acids. CDR3 protein: CASRGQGFENQPQHF. Partial CDR3 DNA: TGTGCCAGCAGAGGACAGGGCTTCGAGAATCAGCCC.

Notes on this clone: The read halts 3 residues ahead of the CDR3 end, with the missing end drawn from the germline J gene. J is TRBJ1-3 and V is TRBV6-2 or TRBV6-3; D is undetermined. Germline CDR1 MNHEY, CDR2 SVGEGT. V gave up 4 bases and J gave up 4 bases, with 8 bases separating them. The CDR3 spans 13 residues. CDR3 in amino acids: CASSSSRGNTIYF. The CDR3 DNA, read in part, is TGTGCCAGCAGTTCGTCCAGAGGAAACACC.

Notes on this clone: The read falls 3 residues short of the CDR3 end, and the missing part is taken from the germline J gene. The chain has TRBV18 and TRBJ2-3, with TRBD1 matching 7 bases. The CDR3 extends over 14 amino acids. With 2 bases clipped from V and 2 bases from J, the junction kept 1 base outside the gene matches. Germline V lookup: CDR1 KGHSH, CDR2 LQKENI. The part of the CDR3 DNA that was read is TGTGCCAGCTCACCAACAGGGGTCACAGATACG. Amino acid sequence: CASSPTGVTDT. The complete CDR3 sequence is CASSPTGVTDTQYF.

A word on this clone: The read falls 3 residues short of the CDR3 end, and the missing part is taken from the germline J gene. The gene calls are TRBV6-2 or TRBV6-3 and TRBJ1-2; D perhaps matches TRBD1 (5 bases). The V gene's germline CDR1 is MNHEY and CDR2 SVGEGT. This CDR3 spans 14 amino acids. V was cut by 1 base and J by 5 bases, with 11 bases left in between. Partial CDR3 DNA: TGTGCCAGCAGTTACTACTCGGCAGGGTATGGC. Residues: CASSYYSAGYG. The complete CDR3 reads CASSYYSAGYGYTF.

Comments on this clone: Sequencing ends 3 residues short of the CDR3 end; the germline J gene provides the rest. V gene TRBV5-4 combines with J gene TRBJ1-2; 7 nucleotides line up with TRBD1. From germline, CDR1 is SGHNT and CDR2 YYREEE (reference sequence). The CDR3 has 14 amino acids. V shed 4 bases and J 2 bases; nucleotides not matched to a gene: 5. Partial CDR3 DNA: TGTGCCAGCAGCCCTGTGGACAGGAACTATGGC. It yields the protein CASSPVDRNYG. The entire CDR3 reads CASSPVDRNYGYTF.

Details on this clone: At one end the junction does not follow the germline gene, possibly because of a read error. The read is 3 residues too short to cover the CDR3 end, so that end is filled in from the germline J gene. The V gene is TRBV28, the J gene TRBJ1-2; possibly TRBD1 for D (5 bases). The CDR3 runs to 13 residues. Germline CDR1 and CDR2: MDHEN and SYDVKM. The sequenced CDR3 bases are TGTGCCGGCAGAGACAGTAAGAACTATGGC. It encodes CAGRDSKNYG. The full CDR3 reads CAGRDSKNYGYTF.

Points on this clone: The CDR3 extends 3 residues past the end of the read, so its final part is completed from the germline J gene. V is TRBV2 and J is TRBJ2-7, with 12 bases lining up with TRBD2. V trimming: 6 bases; J trimming: 3 bases; junction bases outside the gene matches: 6. This CDR3 contains 15 residues. Looked up from germline, CDR1 is SNHLY and CDR2 is FYNNEI. The covered CDR3 bases are TGTGCCAGCAGCCGACTAGCGGGAGAGGGCTACGAG. This encodes CASSRLAGEGYE. The entire CDR3 protein is CASSRLAGEGYEQYF.

A remark on this clone: Read data end 3 residues before the CDR3 end; the end is taken from the germline J gene. The chain combines TRBV10-3 with TRBJ1-3, with D hard to call. Trimming stripped 7 bases from V and 4 bases from J, with 17 bases between. The CDR3 has 15 residues. Germline CDR1 reads ENHRY; CDR2 reads SYGVKD. CDR3 region: CAINPSGEGGNTIYF. The CDR3 bases that were read are TGTGCCATCAATCCTTCCGGGGAGGGCGGAAACACC.